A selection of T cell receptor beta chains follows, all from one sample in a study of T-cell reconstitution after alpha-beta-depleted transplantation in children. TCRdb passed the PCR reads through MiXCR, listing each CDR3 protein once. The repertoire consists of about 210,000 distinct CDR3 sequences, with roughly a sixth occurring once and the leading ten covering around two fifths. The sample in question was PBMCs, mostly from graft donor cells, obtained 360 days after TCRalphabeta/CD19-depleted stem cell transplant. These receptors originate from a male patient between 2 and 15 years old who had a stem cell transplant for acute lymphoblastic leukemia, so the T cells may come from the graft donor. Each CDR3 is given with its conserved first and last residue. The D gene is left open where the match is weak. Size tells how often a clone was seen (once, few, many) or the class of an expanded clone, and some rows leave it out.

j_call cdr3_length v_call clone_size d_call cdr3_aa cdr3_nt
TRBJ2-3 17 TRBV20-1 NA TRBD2 CSARRSSGGFSTDTQYF TGCAGTGCTAGGAGATCTAGCGGGGGCTTTAGCACAGATACGCAGTATTTT
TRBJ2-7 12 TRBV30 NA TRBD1 CAYRQGRHEQYF TGTGCCTACCGACAGGGGCGACACGAGCAGTACTTC
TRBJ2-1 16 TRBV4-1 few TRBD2 CASSQEGLEKYNEQFF TGCGCCAGCAGCCAAGAGGGACTAGAAAAGTACAATGAGCAGTTCTTC
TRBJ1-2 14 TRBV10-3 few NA CAIRTHDVPYGYTF TGTGCCATCAGGACCCACGACGTACCCTATGGCTACACCTTC
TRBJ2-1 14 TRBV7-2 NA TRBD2 CASSQRESYNEQFF TGTGCCAGCAGCCAGCGGGAGTCCTACAATGAGCAGTTCTTC
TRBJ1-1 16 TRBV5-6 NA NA CASSLGRSGLNTEAFF TGTGCCAGCAGCTTGGGCAGGAGCGGTCTGAACACTGAAGCTTTCTTT
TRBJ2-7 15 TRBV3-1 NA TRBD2 CASSQPLAGVYEQYF TGTGCCAGCAGCCAACCCCTAGCGGGGGTCTACGAGCAGTACTTC
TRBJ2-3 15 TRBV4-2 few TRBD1 CASSQDPGGRDTQYF TGTGCCAGCAGCCAGGACCCAGGGGGCCGAGATACGCAGTATTTT
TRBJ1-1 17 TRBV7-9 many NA CASRPNLGTNLNTEAFF TGTGCCAGCAGACCCAATCTTGGGACGAACCTCAACACTGAAGCTTTCTTT
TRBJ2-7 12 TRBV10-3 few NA CAIRLVGGEQYF TGTGCCATCAGACTAGTTGGTGGCGAGCAGTACTTC
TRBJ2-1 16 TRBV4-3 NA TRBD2 CASSQEGPAGRYEQFF TGCGCCAGCAGCCAAGAGGGTCCAGCGGGGAGGTATGAGCAGTTCTTC
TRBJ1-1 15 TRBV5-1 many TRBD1 CASSFKTGDIGEAFF TGCGCCAGCAGCTTTAAAACAGGGGACATAGGTGAAGCTTTCTTT
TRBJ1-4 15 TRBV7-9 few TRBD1 CASSSLRQGARKLFF TGTGCCAGCAGCTCCCTTAGGCAGGGGGCGCGAAAACTGTTTTTT
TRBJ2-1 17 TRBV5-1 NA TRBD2 CASSFVPLAGGGNEQFF TGCGCCAGCAGCTTCGTCCCTTTAGCGGGGGGAGGTAATGAGCAGTTCTTC
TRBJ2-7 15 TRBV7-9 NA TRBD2 CASSFPGLADYEQYF TGTGCCAGCAGTTTCCCGGGACTAGCGGACTACGAGCAGTACTTC
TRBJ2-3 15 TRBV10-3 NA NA CAIRPGDGYTDTQYF TGTGCCATCAGACCAGGGGACGGCTACACAGATACGCAGTATTTT
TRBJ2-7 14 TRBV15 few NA CATSVSGYSYEQYF TGTGCCACCAGCGTTTCTGGGTATTCCTACGAGCAGTACTTC
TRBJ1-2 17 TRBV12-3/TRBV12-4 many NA CASSLGLRTVSNYGYTF TGTGCCAGCAGTTTGGGACTTAGGACGGTTTCTAACTATGGCTACACCTTC
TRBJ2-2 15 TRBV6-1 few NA CASSQGGPPNGELFF TGTGCCAGCAGCCAGGGGGGACCGCCCAACGGAGAGCTGTTTTTT
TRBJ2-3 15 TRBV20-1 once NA CSASRTEPSTDTQYF TGCAGTGCTAGTCGAACGGAGCCTAGCACAGATACGCAGTATTTT
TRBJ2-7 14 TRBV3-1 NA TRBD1 CASSQGTGSNEQYF TGTGCCAGCAGCCAAGGGACAGGGAGCAACGAGCAGTACTTC
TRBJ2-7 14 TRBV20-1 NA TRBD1 CSARGQGSSYEQYF TGCAGTGCTAGGGGACAGGGGAGTTCCTACGAGCAGTACTTC
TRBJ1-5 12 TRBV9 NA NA CASSVGNQPQHF TGTGCCAGCAGCGTGGGAAATCAGCCCCAGCATTTT
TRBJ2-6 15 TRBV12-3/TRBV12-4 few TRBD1 CASSSRGPGANVLTF TGTGCCAGCAGTAGCAGGGGGCCCGGGGCCAACGTCCTGACTTTC
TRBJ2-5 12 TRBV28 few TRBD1 CASRTGQETQYF TGTGCCAGCAGGACAGGGCAAGAGACCCAGTACTTC
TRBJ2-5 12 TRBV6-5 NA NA CASGVGTETQYF TGTGCCAGCGGAGTGGGGACAGAGACCCAGTACTTC
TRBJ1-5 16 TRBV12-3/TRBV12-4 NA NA CASSLSGGRRNQPQHF TGTGCCAGCAGTTTATCGGGGGGCAGGCGGAATCAGCCCCAGCATTTT
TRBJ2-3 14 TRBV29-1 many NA CSADRTDNTDTQYF TGCAGCGCTGATCGGACAGACAACACAGATACGCAGTATTTT
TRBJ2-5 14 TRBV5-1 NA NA CASHKSDPQETQYF TGCGCCAGCCACAAATCGGACCCTCAAGAGACCCAGTACTTC
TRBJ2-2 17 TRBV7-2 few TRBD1 CASSSHRGRLDTGELFF TGTGCCAGCAGCTCACACAGGGGGCGTCTGGACACCGGGGAGCTGTTTTTT
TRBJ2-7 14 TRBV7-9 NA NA CAIERAEPSYEQYF TGTGCCATCGAGAGGGCGGAACCCTCCTACGAGCAGTACTTC
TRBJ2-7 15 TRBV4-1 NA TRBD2 CASSHTLAAHYEQYF TGCGCCAGCAGCCACACACTAGCGGCTCACTACGAGCAGTACTTC
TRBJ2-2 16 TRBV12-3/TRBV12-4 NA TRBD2 CASSLTLAGVTGELFF TGTGCCAGCAGTTTAACGCTAGCGGGAGTTACCGGGGAGCTGTTTTTT
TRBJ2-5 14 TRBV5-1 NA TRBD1 CASSMGQAQETQYF TGCGCCAGCAGCATGGGACAGGCCCAAGAGACCCAGTACTTC
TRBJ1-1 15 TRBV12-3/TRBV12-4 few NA CASSFRAEPNTEAFF TGTGCCAGCAGTTTCAGGGCAGAACCGAACACTGAAGCTTTCTTT
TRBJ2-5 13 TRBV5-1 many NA CASSPSSQETQYF TGCGCCAGCAGCCCCAGCAGCCAAGAGACCCAGTACTTC
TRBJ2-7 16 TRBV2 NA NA CASSRPDTAGGLEQYF TGTGCCAGCAGTCGCCCGGACACGGCCGGGGGGCTCGAGCAGTACTTC
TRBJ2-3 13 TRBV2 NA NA CASSVINTDTQYF TGTGCCAGCAGCGTTATCAACACAGATACGCAGTATTTT
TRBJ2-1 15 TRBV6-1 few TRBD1 CASSPGQGFYNEQFF TGTGCCAGCAGTCCGGGACAGGGGTTCTACAATGAGCAGTTCTTC
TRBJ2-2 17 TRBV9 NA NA CASSVRPTGSGTGELFF TGTGCCAGCAGCGTAAGACCTACAGGGTCGGGCACCGGGGAGCTGTTTTTT
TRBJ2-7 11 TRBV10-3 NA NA CAIADPYEQYF TGTGCCATCGCGGACCCCTACGAGCAGTACTTC
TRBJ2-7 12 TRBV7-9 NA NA CASSPFSDEQYF TGTGCCAGCAGCCCCTTCTCCGACGAGCAGTACTTC